The clone carrying this T cell receptor (beta chain) occurred a few times. The data belong to a study of T cells after yellow fever vaccination. The authors made TCR cDNA by 5'RACE template switching, adding a universal primer site and UMIs. In TCRdb, the 5' RACE reads were re-called with MiXCR into one record per CDR3 protein. Of hundreds of thousands of distinct CDR3 sequences listed, roughly a sixth were seen once; the top ten hold 15% to 20%. V was pared by 4 bases and J by 7 bases, with 15 bases between. Germline V CDR1 and CDR2: KGHDR, SFDVKD. This CDR3 comprises 15 residues. The material was PBMCs, obtained before the yellow fever booster vaccination. The sequence came from a man between 18 and 29 years old who received the YFV17D yellow fever vaccine. The gene calls are TRBV24-1 and TRBJ2-2; the D call may be TRBD1 or TRBD2 (5 bases each). Here the CDR3 reads CATSDWGPEIGELFF. For the CDR3, the DNA is TGTGCCACCAGTGACTGGGGACCGGAGATCGGGGAGCTGTTTTTT.